The rows below give T cell receptor beta chains drawn from one sample of a study of post-analysis software for immune sequencing data. One entry per CDR3 protein results from TCRdb running MiXCR on the PCR reads. The table lists some 690,000 distinct CDR3 sequences, 59% of them singletons. The sequenced material came from blood. These receptor sequences come from a girl aged 2 to 10 with multiple sclerosis. Both conserved end residues are part of each CDR3. The D gene is left open where the match is weak. Not every row has a clone size; where given, it reads once, few, many or a size class.

cdr3_aa,cdr3_nt,j_call,clone_size,v_call,d_call
CASISGQGTDTQYF,TGTGCCAGCATTTCCGGACAAGGGACAGATACGCAGTATTTT,TRBJ2-3,-,TRBV28,-
CASSLQRGGQETQYF,TGTGCCAGCAGCTTACAGCGGGGGGGCCAAGAGACCCAGTACTTC,TRBJ2-5,few,TRBV7-2,TRBD2
CSAADGSNTEAFF,TGCAGTGCTGCGGACGGCTCGAACACTGAAGCTTTCTTT,TRBJ1-1,-,TRBV20-1,-
CASSLSGTAPYEQYF,TGTGCCAGCAGTTTATCCGGGACCGCCCCTTACGAGCAGTACTTC,TRBJ2-7,-,TRBV12-3/TRBV12-4,-
CASSLFNRAGGGYGYTF,TGTGCCAGCAGCTTGTTCAACAGGGCGGGCGGTGGCTATGGCTACACCTTC,TRBJ1-2,-,TRBV5-5,-
CASSTGTVTGGRFF,TGTGCCAGCAGTACCGGGACGGTGACCGGGGGGCGGTTTTTT,TRBJ2-2,-,TRBV12-3/TRBV12-4,-
CASSPGLAGIIQETQYF,TGCGCCAGCAGCCCTGGACTAGCGGGGATTATCCAAGAGACCCAGTACTTC,TRBJ2-5,-,TRBV5-1,TRBD2
CCASGTAGGSEQFF,TGCTGTGCTAGCGGGACTGCGGGAGGGAGTGAGCAGTTCTTC,TRBJ2-1,-,TRBV20-1,TRBD2
CASSPAGVGYGYTF,TGTGCCAGCAGTCCCGCCGGTGTAGGCTATGGCTACACCTTC,TRBJ1-2,-,TRBV6-6,-
CSASRLAGGGYNEQVF,TGCAGTGCTTCACGACTAGCGGGAGGGGGCTACAATGAGCAGGTCTTC,TRBJ2-1,-,TRBV20-1,TRBD2
CASSIHPNTEAFF,TGTGCCAGCAGCATCCACCCGAACACTGAAGCTTTCTTT,TRBJ1-1,-,TRBV7-2,-
CASSAGLVNPESSYEQYF,TGTGCCAGCAGCGCGGGACTAGTCAACCCTGAGAGCTCCTACGAGCAGTACTTC,TRBJ2-7,-,TRBV9,TRBD2
CASSRPLAGFGETQYF,TGTGCCAGTAGTCGTCCACTAGCGGGGTTTGGGGAGACCCAGTACTTC,TRBJ2-5,few,TRBV12-3/TRBV12-4,TRBD2
CSARERHGTDTQYF,TGCAGTGCTAGAGAGCGGCATGGCACAGATACGCAGTATTTT,TRBJ2-3,-,TRBV20-1,-
CASSLELGFFTDTQYF,TGCGCCAGCAGCTTGGAGCTAGGGTTTTTTACAGATACGCAGTATTTT,TRBJ2-3,-,TRBV5-1,-
CASSLLGAGGVEGQYF,TGCGCCAGCAGCCTGCTGGGGGCAGGGGGCGTTGAGGGGCAGTACTTC,TRBJ2-7,-,TRBV5-1,TRBD1
CASTRASGGRETQYF,TGTGCCAGCACTCGGGCTAGCGGGGGTCGGGAGACCCAGTACTTC,TRBJ2-5,-,TRBV5-6,TRBD2
CSASSGGASETQYF,TGCAGTGCTAGTAGCGGGGGGGCGTCGGAGACCCAGTACTTC,TRBJ2-5,-,TRBV20-1,TRBD2
CNDIYDFFQGRENTQYF,TGCAACGACATCTATGACTTTTTCCAGGGGCGGGAGAATACGCAGTATTTT,TRBJ2-3,-,TRBV29-1,-
CASRMMRVQETQYF,TGCGCCAGCAGAATGATGAGGGTCCAAGAGACCCAGTACTTC,TRBJ2-5,-,TRBV5-1,-
CASQLIASNQPQHF,TGTGCCAGCCAATTGATAGCCAGCAATCAGCCCCAGCATTTT,TRBJ1-5,-,TRBV2,-
CASSLYPGVNEQFF,TGTGCCAGCAGCTTATACCCGGGTGTTAATGAGCAGTTCTTC,TRBJ2-1,-,TRBV7-2,-
CSVERQGYNGYTF,TGCAGCGTTGAAAGGCAGGGATACAATGGCTACACCTTC,TRBJ1-2,-,TRBV29-1,-
CASSQGQLAAQETQYF,TGCGCCAGCAGCCAAGGTCAACTAGCGGCTCAAGAGACCCAGTACTTC,TRBJ2-5,-,TRBV4-1,TRBD2
CASSSAWEVQETQYF,TGCGCCAGCAGCTCAGCGTGGGAAGTCCAAGAGACCCAGTACTTC,TRBJ2-5,-,TRBV5-1,-
CASSLDGSGRSEQFF,TGCGCCAGCAGCTTGGACGGTAGCGGGAGATCAGAGCAGTTCTTC,TRBJ2-1,many,TRBV5-1,TRBD2
CSVDSGTGAETQYF,TGCAGCGTCGATTCCGGGACAGGGGCAGAGACCCAGTACTTC,TRBJ2-5,-,TRBV29-1,TRBD1
CASSPTMGEDQPQHF,TGTGCCAGCTCACCGACGATGGGTGAGGATCAGCCCCAGCATTTT,TRBJ1-5,-,TRBV18,-
CSARPSLAGQQYF,TGCAGTGCTAGACCCTCTTTAGCGGGCCAACAGTACTTC,TRBJ2-7,-,TRBV20-1,TRBD2
CSVLPARADRENYQFF,TGCAGCGTCCTCCCCGCCCGGGCCGACAGGGAAAACTATCAGTTCTTC,TRBJ2-1,-,TRBV29-1,TRBD1
CASSRTGRTDTQYF,TGTGCCAGCAGTAGGACAGGGCGGACAGATACGCAGTATTTT,TRBJ2-3,-,TRBV6-2/TRBV6-3,TRBD1
CASSQEAAGTTYEQYF,TGTGCCAGCAGCCAAGAGGCGGCAGGGACTACCTACGAGCAGTACTTC,TRBJ2-7,-,TRBV4-2,TRBD2
CATLDGNTGELFF,TGTGCCACCCTCGACGGAAACACCGGGGAGCTGTTTTTT,TRBJ2-2,-,TRBV24-1,-
CSASSPSGSDEQYF,TGCAGTGCTAGCTCGCCTAGCGGGAGCGACGAGCAGTACTTC,TRBJ2-7,few,TRBV20-1,TRBD2
CASSLNRALNQPQHF,TGTGCCAGCAGCTTGAACAGGGCATTAAATCAGCCCCAGCATTTT,TRBJ1-5,-,TRBV5-6,-
CASSLQGATYEQYF,TGTGCCAGCAGCTTACAGGGGGCAACCTACGAGCAGTACTTC,TRBJ2-7,few,TRBV7-9,TRBD1
CASRSGQQNTGELFF,TGCGCCAGCAGATCGGGACAGCAGAACACCGGGGAGCTGTTTTTT,TRBJ2-2,-,TRBV10-1,TRBD1
CASSAGQGARSYNEQFF,TGTGCCAGCAGTGCGGGACAGGGGGCGCGGTCCTACAATGAGCAGTTCTTC,TRBJ2-1,few,TRBV2,TRBD1
CSASGTVLVIQYF,TGCAGTGCTTCCGGGACAGTGCTTGTCATTCAGTACTTC,TRBJ2-4,-,TRBV20-1,TRBD1
CASNLSGATYNEQFF,TGTGCCAGCAACCTTAGCGGGGCTACCTACAATGAGCAGTTCTTC,TRBJ2-1,-,TRBV27,TRBD2
CASSLGQGRRFF,TGTGCCAGCAGCCTGGGACAGGGTAGGAGGTTCTTC,TRBJ2-1,few,TRBV7-2,TRBD1
CASRPRRGEAFF,TGTGCCAGCAGACCCCGACGGGGGGAAGCTTTCTTT,TRBJ1-1,-,TRBV7-2,-
CASRHGQASGANVLTF,TGTGCCAGCAGACATGGACAGGCCTCTGGGGCCAACGTCCTGACTTTC,TRBJ2-6,-,TRBV6-2/TRBV6-3,TRBD1
CASSQGQGDSYEQYF,TGCGCCAGCAGCCAGGGACAGGGGGACTCCTACGAGCAGTACTTC,TRBJ2-7,few,TRBV4-1,TRBD1
CSVDRGSYNEQFF,TGCAGCGTTGACAGGGGCTCCTACAATGAGCAGTTCTTC,TRBJ2-1,few,TRBV29-1,-